This T cell receptor (beta chain) was identified in a study of blood T cell repertoires in COVID-19. Across the study: PBMCs, B-cell-depleted T cells, or T cells provided the cDNA or gDNA that made up the material.

Assignments of participants to cohorts depended upon their own reported clinical history. Recovery among Cohort 3 donors was established by two negative PCRs, clearance, or symptom resolution. Germline loops: CDR1 SGHAT, CDR2 FQNNGV. With 1 base clipped from V and 3 bases from J, the junction kept 6 bases outside the gene matches. This CDR3 is built from 15 residues. Per the original data handling: Counts of nucleated cells, estimated from reference gene primer amplification, were obtained. Data came from immunoSEQ multiplex PCR; TCRdb stores just in-frame clones and leaves some out. The D gene and trimming were derived from the DNA, and the V and J assignments and clone size from that table. This table holds 450,000 to 500,000 clones, roughly 87% found once.

The chain carries TRBV11-2 and TRBJ2-7; 7 nucleotides match TRBD1. This sequence originates from a woman aged 18-30 years who had recovered from COVID-19. Material for sequencing was PBMCs or T cells enriched from blood (not recorded which). The CDR3 loop reads CASSLGTGDFYEQYF. The CDR3 DNA is TGTGCCAGCAGCTTAGGGACAGGCGACTTCTACGAGCAGTACTTC.